The following is a TCR beta chain sequence with its context. This sample was taken from a study of blood T cell repertoires in COVID-19. V shed 0 bases and J shed 7 bases, with 9 bases lying between them. Per germline, CDR1 SGHRS and CDR2 YFSETQ. The CDR3 is 13 residues long. In the source study's methods: Amplification with reference gene primers provided the estimates of nucleated cell counts. Data came from immunoSEQ multiplex PCR; TCRdb stores just in-frame clones and leaves some out. V and J calls and clone size are copied from that table; D and trimming were computed from the DNA. The sample carries 150,000 to 200,000 clones, around 83% recorded once.

Sequenced: peripheral blood. The chain combines TRBV5-1 with TRBJ2-3, with TRBD1 as a possible D gene (6 bases). The TCR was taken from a woman in her sixties or seventies who had recovered from COVID-19. This chain's CDR3 is CASSLGGLYTQYF. The DNA for the CDR3 is TGCGCCAGCAGCTTGGGGGGGCTGTATACGCAGTATTTT.